This T cell receptor (beta chain) was recovered during a study of T cell changes during pregnancy in multiple sclerosis. Profiled with immunoSEQ multiplex PCR; TCRdb holds only in-frame clones, not every one. The sample records 40,000 to 55,000 clones, 80% to 95% being singletons. Sample: CD8+ T cells from peripheral blood mononuclear cells, taken in the second trimester of pregnancy. This receptor was identified in a female donor with multiple sclerosis, enrolled in a pregnancy study.

CDR3 loop: CASSLTGSSYEQYF. The DNA of the CDR3 is TGTGCCAGCAGCCTGACAGGAAGCTCCTACGAGCAGTACTTC. V usage is TRBV5-6 and J usage is TRBJ2-7, with D perhaps matching TRBD1 (6 bases). The CDR3 has 14 amino acids. The ends were cut back, 4 bases at V and 0 bases at J, with 11 bases in the middle. CDR1 is SGHDT and CDR2 is YYEEEE in the germline V gene.